A single sample gave rise to the 4 T cell receptor beta chains below, sequenced in a study of human T cells and chemical hapten exposure. MiXCR, applied by TCRdb to the RACE reads, yields one record per CDR3 protein. The repertoire consists of approximately 72,000 distinct CDR3 sequences, with 11% occurring once and the leading ten covering roughly 1.5%. The time point is: patch test 3, about 24 weeks after DPC sensitization. Specified treatment: therapeutic diphenylcyclopropenone sensitization with weekly scalp DPC. The source was whole blood, collected in connection with sensitization to the hapten diphenylcyclopropenone (DPC). All receptors derive from a woman between 45 and 60 years old with alopecia areata. Some clones in this sample may be carry-over from other donors' samples.

This clonotype was counted a few times. V and J are TRBV5-1 and TRBJ1-6; D is uncertain. CDR1 and CDR2 (germline): SGHRS, YFSETQ. This CDR3 has 15 amino acids. V lost 0 bases, J lost 7 bases, and 11 bases lay in between. The CDR3 DNA reads TGCGCCAGCAGCTTGGACACGGTTGGCAATTCACCCCTCCACTTT. Translating gives CASSLDTVGNSPLHF.

The sample holds many counts of this clonotype. The rearrangement uses TRBV5-1 and TRBJ1-1; a weak D match, TRBD1 (5 bases). V gave up 5 bases and J gave up 5 bases, with 19 bases separating them. Germline lookup yields CDR1 SGHRS and CDR2 YFSETQ. This CDR3 has 15 amino acids. CDR3 sequence reads: CASSQNIGTRTEAFF. As DNA, the CDR3 is TGCGCCAGCAGTCAGAACATAGGGACGCGGACTGAAGCTTTCTTT.

This CDR3 reads CSATENYGYTF. CDR3 in DNA: TGCAGTGCTACAGAGAACTATGGCTACACCTTC. The chain recombines TRBV20-1 with TRBJ1-2; D not certain. Germline V gene sequence: CDR1 DFQATT, CDR2 SNEGSKA (reference sequence). This CDR3 has 11 amino acids. Between the trimmed V and J ends, which lost 4 bases and 2 bases, there was a span of 5 bases.

The V gene is TRBV14, the J gene TRBJ2-1, with D perhaps matching TRBD1 (6 bases). V lost 4 bases, J lost 12 bases, and 13 bases lay in between. This CDR3 spans 12 amino acids. Germline CDR1 and CDR2: SGHDN and FVKESK. This CDR3 reads CASSLTQGRQFF. For the CDR3, the DNA is TGTGCCAGCAGCCTAACCCAGGGGCGGCAGTTCTTC. The full variable domain, completed using reference TRBV14 and TRBJ2-1, is EAGVTQFPSHSVIEKGQTVTLRCDPISGHDNLYWYRRVMGKEIKFLLHFVKESKQDESGMPNNRFLAERTGGTYSTLKVQPAELEDSGVYFCASSLTQGRQFFGPGTRLTVL.